This T cell receptor beta chain emerged from a study of shared clonotypes between healthy human individuals. TCRdb's table, derived via immunoSEQ multiplex PCR, lists solely in-frame clones and lacks some. The sample contains about 1 million clones, approximately 68% of which appear only once. This CDR3 is built from 15 residues. Germline CDR1 GTSNPN, CDR2 SVGIG (reference sequence). The germline V and J ends were trimmed by 2 bases and 1 base, with 14 bases remaining between them. The TCR sequence derives from a man aged 18 to 30 in good health. The chain employs TRBV30 and TRBJ1-1, with D hard to call. The specimen sequenced was memory CD4+ T cells sorted from blood. Subset defined: CD45RA-negative fraction. CDR3 sequence (DNA): TGTGCCTGGAGTAGACGGTTGAGCGGGAACACTGAAGCTTTCTTT. Its protein product is CAWSRRLSGNTEAFF.